A selection of T cell receptor beta chains follows, all from one sample in a study of cytomegalovirus exposure and HLA in healthy donors. TCRdb's table, derived via immunoSEQ multiplex PCR, lists solely in-frame clones and lacks some. This table has 160,000 or so clones, around 80% appearing once. Sequenced: PBMCs. These TCRs come from a male donor in good health and CMV-seropositive. Each CDR3 is given with its conserved first and last residue. The D gene is left open where the match is weak. Only some rows state a clone size, as once, few, many or a class for expanded clones.

J gene	D gene	clone size	V gene	CDR3 protein	CDR3 DNA
TRBJ1-2	TRBD1	.	TRBV27	CASSLRQGHYSGGYTF	TGTGCCAGCAGTTTAAGACAGGGACACTATTCGGGAGGCTACACCTTC
TRBJ2-2	TRBD2	once	TRBV6-5	CASSYRGGDTGELFF	TGTGCCAGCAGTTACCGGGGGGGAGACACCGGGGAGCTGTTTTTT
TRBJ2-6	.	.	TRBV5-4	CASSFGGPSGANGLTF	TGTGCCAGCAGCTTCGGGGGTCCTTCTGGGGCCAACGGCCTGACTTTC
TRBJ1-1	.	.	TRBV28	CASTLTVNTEAFF	TGTGCCAGCACCTTAACAGTGAACACTGAAGCTTTCTTT
TRBJ1-5	TRBD1	.	TRBV2	CASSDRGLQPQHF	TGTGCCAGCAGTGACAGGGGGCTGCAGCCCCAGCATTTT
TRBJ2-3	.	.	TRBV21-1	CASSFTGVGDTQYF	TGTGCCAGCAGTTTCACAGGGGTCGGAGATACGCAGTATTTT
TRBJ2-1	TRBD1	.	TRBV5-6	CASSPLGQGAYEQFF	TGTGCCAGCAGCCCCCTGGGGCAGGGGGCTTATGAGCAGTTCTTC
TRBJ1-1	.	.	TRBV7-7	CASSLSGNTEAFF	TGTGCCAGCAGCTTATCGGGGAACACTGAAGCTTTCTTT
TRBJ2-7	.	.	TRBV30	CAWSVQTEQYF	TGTGCCTGGAGTGTACAGACCGAGCAGTACTTC
TRBJ1-4	.	few	TRBV5-6	CASSLGTIREKLFF	TGTGCCAGCAGCCTCGGGACAATTCGGGAAAAACTGTTTTTT
TRBJ2-1	TRBD1	.	TRBV5-1	CASSLEQGYEQFF	TGCGCCAGCAGCTTGGAACAGGGGTACGAGCAGTTCTTC
TRBJ1-6	TRBD1	.	TRBV5-1	CASSTNGQGRTNSPLHF	TGCGCCAGCAGCACCAATGGACAGGGGAGGACAAATTCACCCCTCCACTTT
TRBJ2-1	.	once	TRBV5-1	CASSLDGSSYNEQFF	TGCGCCAGCAGCTTGGACGGGAGCTCCTACAATGAGCAGTTCTTC
TRBJ2-1	.	.	TRBV5-8	CASSFAGLEREQFF	TGTGCCAGCAGCTTCGCGGGCCTGGAGCGTGAGCAGTTCTTC
TRBJ2-3	.	few	TRBV19	CASRSSGNTPSSTDTQYF	TGTGCCAGTAGATCCAGCGGAAATACCCCCTCTAGCACAGATACGCAGTATTTT
TRBJ1-5	.	.	TRBV27	CATSLGGGRNQPQHF	TGTGCCACCAGCCTCGGGGGGGGACGAAACCAGCCCCAGCATTTT
TRBJ2-1	TRBD2	.	TRBV27	CASSFYGTSVNNEQFF	TGTGCCAGCAGTTTTTACGGGACTAGCGTGAACAATGAGCAGTTCTTC
TRBJ2-2	.	.	TRBV6-1	CASVWPGELFF	TGTGCCAGCGTTTGGCCCGGGGAGCTGTTTTTT
TRBJ1-4	.	.	TRBV4-1	CASSQGERTNEKLFF	TGCGCCAGCAGCCAAGGCGAGCGCACTAATGAAAAACTGTTTTTT
TRBJ1-1	.	.	TRBV7-9	CASSQDSTPTFF	TGTGCCAGCAGCCAGGATTCAACCCCGACTTTCTTT
TRBJ1-4	.	.	TRBV29-1	CSVGGGRGEKLFF	TGCAGCGTTGGCGGGGGCCGCGGAGAAAAACTGTTTTTT
TRBJ2-7	TRBD2	.	TRBV7-2	CASSLYGTSGGYEQYF	TGTGCCAGCAGCTTATACGGGACTAGCGGGGGCTACGAGCAGTACTTC
TRBJ1-3	.	.	TRBV6-1	CASSETLTQYSGNTIYF	TGTGCCAGCAGTGAGACTTTAACTCAGTACTCTGGAAACACCATATATTTT
TRBJ1-5	.	once	TRBV19	CASSISGRASNQPQHF	TGTGCCAGTAGTATCTCTGGGCGGGCTAGCAATCAGCCCCAGCATTTT
TRBJ2-2	.	.	TRBV13	CASSQRGTGELFF	TGTGCCAGCAGCCAACGGGGCACCGGGGAGCTGTTTTTT
TRBJ2-2	.	.	TRBV27	CASSLWGLNTGELFF	TGTGCCAGCAGTTTATGGGGCCTCAACACCGGGGAGCTGTTTTTT
TRBJ2-7	TRBD1	.	TRBV7-9	CASSFWTGYEQYF	TGTGCCAGCAGCTTTTGGACAGGCTACGAGCAGTACTTC
TRBJ1-3	TRBD1	once	TRBV5-1	CASSSGTGGNTIYF	TGCGCCAGCAGCTCCGGGACAGGGGGAAACACCATATATTTT
TRBJ1-5	.	.	TRBV6-1	CASARLGPNQPQHF	TGTGCCAGCGCCAGATTGGGGCCCAATCAGCCCCAGCATTTT
TRBJ2-3	TRBD1	.	TRBV4-3	CASSQDRGPSDTQYF	TGCGCCAGCAGCCAAGATAGGGGGCCATCAGATACGCAGTATTTT
TRBJ2-1	.	.	TRBV28	CASSGRGGFGEQFF	TGTGCCAGCAGTGGGAGGGGGGGATTCGGTGAGCAGTTCTTC
TRBJ2-3	.	.	TRBV9	CASSRPPGLGTDTQYF	TGTGCCAGCAGCCGGCCTCCGGGTCTCGGCACAGATACGCAGTATTTT
TRBJ2-7	.	few	TRBV28	CASRPSPGVSEQYF	TGTGCCAGCAGACCATCCCCGGGTGTCAGCGAGCAGTACTTC
TRBJ2-3	.	.	TRBV5-1	CASSRQDTTDTQYF	TGCGCCAGCAGCCGACAGGACACCACAGATACGCAGTATTTT
TRBJ2-7	.	.	TRBV5-4	CASSEGLNTYEQYF	TGTGCCAGCAGCGAGGGACTCAACACCTACGAGCAGTACTTC
TRBJ2-3	TRBD2	.	TRBV25-1	CASRSGTSSSTDTQYF	TGTGCCAGCAGATCCGGGACTAGCAGTAGCACAGATACGCAGTATTTT
TRBJ1-2	TRBD1	.	TRBV5-1	CASSPGTGYGYTF	TGCGCCAGCAGCCCCGGGACAGGGTATGGCTACACCTTC
TRBJ2-1	.	.	TRBV25-1	CASQYGNNEQFF	TGTGCCAGTCAATACGGGAACAATGAGCAGTTCTTC
TRBJ1-5	.	.	TRBV5-1	CASSPGQNNQPQHF	TGCGCCAGCAGCCCGGGACAAAACAATCAGCCCCAGCATTTT
TRBJ2-1	TRBD1	.	TRBV7-2	CASSVNRDRAQFF	TGTGCCAGCAGCGTCAACCGGGACAGGGCACAGTTCTTC
TRBJ2-7	.	.	TRBV14	CASSPRVAFTYEQYF	TGTGCCAGCAGCCCCCGGGTAGCCTTCACCTACGAGCAGTACTTC
TRBJ1-5	.	.	TRBV25-1	CASSDSSGGNQPQHF	TGTGCCAGCAGTGACTCCTCAGGGGGCAATCAGCCCCAGCATTTT
TRBJ1-5	.	.	TRBV10-2	CASTEGRGQPQHF	TGCGCCAGCACCGAAGGGAGGGGACAGCCCCAGCATTTT
TRBJ1-5	TRBD1	.	TRBV7-2	CASSRQGDQPQHF	TGTGCCAGCAGCAGACAGGGAGATCAGCCCCAGCATTTT
TRBJ2-1	TRBD2	.	TRBV5-1	CASSLGLDSYNEQFF	TGCGCCAGCAGCCTGGGACTAGATTCCTACAATGAGCAGTTCTTC
TRBJ1-2	.	.	TRBV19	CASRGVYGYTF	TGTGCCAGTAGGGGAGTGTATGGCTACACCTTC
TRBJ1-3	.	once	TRBV5-1	CASSLEDGPGNTIYF	TGCGCCAGCAGCTTGGAAGATGGCCCTGGAAACACCATATATTTT
TRBJ1-5	TRBD1	.	TRBV28	CASLTDRGNQPQHF	TGTGCCAGCCTCACTGACAGGGGGAATCAGCCCCAGCATTTT
TRBJ1-6	.	.	TRBV27	CASGSKGWGVSHSPLHF	TGTGCCAGCGGTTCTAAGGGGTGGGGGGTTAGTCATTCACCCCTCCACTTT
TRBJ2-3	.	.	TRBV4-1	CASSQAGSLFQYF	TGCGCCAGCAGCCAAGCCGGGTCCCTTTTTCAGTATTTT